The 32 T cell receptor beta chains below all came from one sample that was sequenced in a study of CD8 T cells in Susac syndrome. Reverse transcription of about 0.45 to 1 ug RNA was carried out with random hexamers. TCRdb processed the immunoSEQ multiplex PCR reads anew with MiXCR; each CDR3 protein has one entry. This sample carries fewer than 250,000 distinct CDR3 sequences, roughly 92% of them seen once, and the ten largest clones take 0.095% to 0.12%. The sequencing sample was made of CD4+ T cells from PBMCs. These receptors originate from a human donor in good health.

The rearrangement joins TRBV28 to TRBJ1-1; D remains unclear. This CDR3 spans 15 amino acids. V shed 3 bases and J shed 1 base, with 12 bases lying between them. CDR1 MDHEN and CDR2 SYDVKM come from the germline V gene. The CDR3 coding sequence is TGTGCCAGCAGTTTCTCCGGGCGGACGAACACTGAAGCTTTCTTT. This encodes CASSFSGRTNTEAFF.

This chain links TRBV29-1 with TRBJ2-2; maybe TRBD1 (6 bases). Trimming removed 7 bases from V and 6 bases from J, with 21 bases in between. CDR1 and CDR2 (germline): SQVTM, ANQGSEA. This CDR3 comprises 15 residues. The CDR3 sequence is CSASTQGRSSGELFF. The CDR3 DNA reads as TGCAGCGCTTCCACCCAGGGGCGATCGTCCGGGGAGCTGTTTTTT.

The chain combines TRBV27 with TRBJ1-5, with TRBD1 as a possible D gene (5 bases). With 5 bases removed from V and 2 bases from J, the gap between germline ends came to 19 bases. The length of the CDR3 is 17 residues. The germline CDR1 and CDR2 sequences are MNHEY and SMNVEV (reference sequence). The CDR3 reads CASSPDGAVIGNQPQHF. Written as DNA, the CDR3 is TGTGCCAGCAGTCCGGACGGGGCAGTGATCGGCAATCAGCCCCAGCATTTT.

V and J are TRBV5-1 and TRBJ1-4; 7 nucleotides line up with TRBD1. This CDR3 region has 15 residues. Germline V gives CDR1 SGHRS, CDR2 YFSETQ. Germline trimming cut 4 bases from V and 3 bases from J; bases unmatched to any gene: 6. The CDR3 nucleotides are TGCGCCAGCAGCGGCGACGGGACAGCTAATGAAAAACTGTTTTTT. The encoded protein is CASSGDGTANEKLFF.

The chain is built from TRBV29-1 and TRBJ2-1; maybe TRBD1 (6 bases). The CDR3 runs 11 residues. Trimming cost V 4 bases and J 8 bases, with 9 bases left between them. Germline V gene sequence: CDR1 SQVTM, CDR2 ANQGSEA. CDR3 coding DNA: TGCAGCGTTGTTGGGGGCTATGAGCAGTTCTTC. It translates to CSVVGGYEQFF.

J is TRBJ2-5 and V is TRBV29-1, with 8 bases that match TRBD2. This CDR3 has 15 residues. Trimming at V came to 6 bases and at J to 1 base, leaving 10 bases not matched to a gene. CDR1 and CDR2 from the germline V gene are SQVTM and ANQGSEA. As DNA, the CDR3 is TGCAGCGTGGACAAACGCGGGGGGCCCCAAGAGACCCAGTACTTC. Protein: CSVDKRGGPQETQYF.

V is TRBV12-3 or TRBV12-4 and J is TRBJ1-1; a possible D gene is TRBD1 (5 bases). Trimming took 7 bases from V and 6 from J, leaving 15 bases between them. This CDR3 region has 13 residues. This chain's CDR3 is CASKETAGAEAFF. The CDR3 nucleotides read TGTGCCAGCAAAGAAACGGCGGGGGCTGAAGCTTTCTTT.

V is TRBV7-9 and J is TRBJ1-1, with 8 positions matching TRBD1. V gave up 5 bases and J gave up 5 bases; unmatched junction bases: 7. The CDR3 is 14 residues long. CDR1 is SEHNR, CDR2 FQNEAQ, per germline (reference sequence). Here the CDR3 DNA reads TGTGCCAGCAGCAACGACAGGGGTTGGACTGAAGCTTTCTTT. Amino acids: CASSNDRGWTEAFF.

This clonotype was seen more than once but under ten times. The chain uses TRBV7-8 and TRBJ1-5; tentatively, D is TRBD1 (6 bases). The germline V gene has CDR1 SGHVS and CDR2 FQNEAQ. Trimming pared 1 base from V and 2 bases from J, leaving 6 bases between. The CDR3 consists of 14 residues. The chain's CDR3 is CASSLGQGNQPQHF. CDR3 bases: TGTGCCAGCAGCTTAGGACAGGGCAATCAGCCCCAGCATTTT.

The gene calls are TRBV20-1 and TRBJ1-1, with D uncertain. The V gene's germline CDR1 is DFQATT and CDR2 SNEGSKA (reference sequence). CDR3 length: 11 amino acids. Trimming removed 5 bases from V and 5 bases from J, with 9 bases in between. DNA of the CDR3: TGCAGTGCTGAGGACTTTACTGAAGCTTTCTTT. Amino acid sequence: CSAEDFTEAFF.

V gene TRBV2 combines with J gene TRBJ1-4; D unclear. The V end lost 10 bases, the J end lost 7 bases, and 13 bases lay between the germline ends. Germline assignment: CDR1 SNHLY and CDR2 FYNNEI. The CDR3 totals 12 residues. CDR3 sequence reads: CATATSGEKLFF. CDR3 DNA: TGTGCCACCGCGACAAGTGGTGAAAAACTGTTTTTT.

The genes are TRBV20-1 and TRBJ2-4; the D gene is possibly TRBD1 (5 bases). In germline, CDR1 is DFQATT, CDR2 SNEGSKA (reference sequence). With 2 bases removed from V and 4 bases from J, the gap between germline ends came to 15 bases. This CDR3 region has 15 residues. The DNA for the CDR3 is TGCAGTGCTAGACCCCCAGGGATGAGTAAAAACATTCAGTACTTC. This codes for CSARPPGMSKNIQYF.

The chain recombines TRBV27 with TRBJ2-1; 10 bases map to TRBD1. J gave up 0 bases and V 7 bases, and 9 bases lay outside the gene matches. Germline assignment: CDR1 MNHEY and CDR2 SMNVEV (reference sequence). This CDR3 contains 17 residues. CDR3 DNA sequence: TGTGCCAGCACCGGGACAGGGGCCCTAAGCTCCTACAATGAGCAGTTCTTC. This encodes CASTGTGALSSYNEQFF.

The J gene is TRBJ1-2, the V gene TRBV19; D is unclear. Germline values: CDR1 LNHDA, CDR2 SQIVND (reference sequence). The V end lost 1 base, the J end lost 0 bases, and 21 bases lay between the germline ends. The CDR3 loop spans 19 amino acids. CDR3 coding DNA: TGTGCCAGTAGTATAGGCCCCGACGGATTTTTAAGGACTAACTATGGCTACACCTTC. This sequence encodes CASSIGPDGFLRTNYGYTF.

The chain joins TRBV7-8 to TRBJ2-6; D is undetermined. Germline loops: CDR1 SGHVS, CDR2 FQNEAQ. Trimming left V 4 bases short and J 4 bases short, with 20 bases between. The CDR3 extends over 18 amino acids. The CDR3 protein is CASSSTAPPLRGANVLTF. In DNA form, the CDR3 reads TGTGCCAGCAGCTCTACCGCTCCCCCCCTTCGCGGGGCCAACGTCCTGACTTTC.

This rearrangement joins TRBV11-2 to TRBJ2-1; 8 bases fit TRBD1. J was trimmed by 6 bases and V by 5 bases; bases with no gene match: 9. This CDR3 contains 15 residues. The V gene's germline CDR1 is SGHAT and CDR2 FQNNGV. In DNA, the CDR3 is TGTGCCAGCAGCCTAGGGCAGACAGGGGCCAATGAGCAGTTCTTC. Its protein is CASSLGQTGANEQFF.

The CDR3 coding sequence is TGTGCCAGCAGCTTAGATCCTAGCGGGGGGGCCTCAGATACGCAGTATTTT. It encodes CASSLDPSGGASDTQYF. The V gene is TRBV7-2, the J gene TRBJ2-3; 12 bases are a match to TRBD2. Germline CDR1 reads SGHTA; CDR2 reads FQGNSA. The CDR3 covers 17 residues. Trimming took 1 base from V and 4 from J; bases not matched to a gene: 6.

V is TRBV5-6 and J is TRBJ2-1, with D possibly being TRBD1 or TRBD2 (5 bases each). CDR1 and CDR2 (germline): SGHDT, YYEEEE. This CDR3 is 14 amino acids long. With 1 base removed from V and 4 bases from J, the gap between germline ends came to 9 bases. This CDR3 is CASSLRGVYNEQFF. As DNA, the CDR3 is TGTGCCAGCAGCTTGCGGGGCGTTTACAATGAGCAGTTCTTC.

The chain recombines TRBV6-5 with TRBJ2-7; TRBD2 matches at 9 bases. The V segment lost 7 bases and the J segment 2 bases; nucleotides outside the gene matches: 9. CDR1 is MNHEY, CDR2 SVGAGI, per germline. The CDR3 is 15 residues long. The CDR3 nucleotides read TGTGCCAGCATGTCGAGCGGGGGGTCTACCTACGAGCAGTACTTC. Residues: CASMSSGGSTYEQYF.

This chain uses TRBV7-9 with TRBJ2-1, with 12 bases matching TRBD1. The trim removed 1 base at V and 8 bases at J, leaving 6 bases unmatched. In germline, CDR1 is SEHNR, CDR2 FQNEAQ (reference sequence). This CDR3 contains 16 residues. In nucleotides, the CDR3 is TGTGCCAGCAGCTTAGTTGGGGGACAGGGGGCCGATGAGCAGTTCTTC. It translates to CASSLVGGQGADEQFF.

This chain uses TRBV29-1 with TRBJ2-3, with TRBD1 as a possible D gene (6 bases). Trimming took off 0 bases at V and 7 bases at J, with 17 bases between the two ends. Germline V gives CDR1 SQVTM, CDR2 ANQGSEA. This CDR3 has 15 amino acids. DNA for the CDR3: TGCAGCGTTGAAGATCGCAGGGGCCCCCCCAATACGCAGTATTTT. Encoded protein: CSVEDRRGPPNTQYF.

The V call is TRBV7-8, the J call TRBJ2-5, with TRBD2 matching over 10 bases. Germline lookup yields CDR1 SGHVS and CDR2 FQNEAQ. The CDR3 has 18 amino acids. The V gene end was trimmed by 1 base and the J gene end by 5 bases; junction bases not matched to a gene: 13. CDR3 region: CASSLGASGGPRVETQYF. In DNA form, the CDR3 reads TGTGCCAGCAGCTTAGGCGCTAGCGGGGGCCCGAGGGTTGAGACCCAGTACTTC. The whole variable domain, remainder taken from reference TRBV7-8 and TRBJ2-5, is GAGVSQSPRYKVAKRGQDVALRCDPISGHVSLFWYQQALGQGPEFLTYFQNEAQLDKSGLPSDRFFAERPEGSVSTLKIQRTQQEDSAVYLCASSLGASGGPRVETQYFGPGTRLLVL.

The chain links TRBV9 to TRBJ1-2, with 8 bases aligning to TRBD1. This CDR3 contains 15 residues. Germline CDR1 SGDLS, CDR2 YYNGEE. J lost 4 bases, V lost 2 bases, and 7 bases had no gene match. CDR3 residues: CASSVSGGGVYGYTF. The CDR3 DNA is TGTGCCAGCAGCGTCTCAGGGGGCGGTGTCTATGGCTACACCTTC.

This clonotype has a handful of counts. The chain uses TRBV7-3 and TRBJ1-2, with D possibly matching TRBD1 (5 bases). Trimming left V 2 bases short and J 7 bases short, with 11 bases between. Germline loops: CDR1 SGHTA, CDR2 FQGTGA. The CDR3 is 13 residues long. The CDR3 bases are TGTGCCAGCAGCTTACTGGGGGGATCTGGCTACACCTTC. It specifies CASSLLGGSGYTF.

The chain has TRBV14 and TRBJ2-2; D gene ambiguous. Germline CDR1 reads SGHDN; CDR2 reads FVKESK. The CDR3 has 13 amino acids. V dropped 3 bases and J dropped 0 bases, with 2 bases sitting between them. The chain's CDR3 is CASSHANTGELFF. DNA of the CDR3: TGTGCCAGCAGCCACGCGAACACCGGGGAGCTGTTTTTT.

The CDR3 DNA reads as TGTGCTAGTGCCGGACAGATTCAAGAGACCCAGTACTTC. Protein sequence: CASAGQIQETQYF. The chain employs TRBV12-5 and TRBJ2-5; D may be TRBD1 (6 bases). This CDR3 contains 13 residues. Germline CDR1 reads LGHNT; CDR2 reads FRNRAP. V was trimmed by 7 bases and J by 2 bases, leaving 11 bases between them.

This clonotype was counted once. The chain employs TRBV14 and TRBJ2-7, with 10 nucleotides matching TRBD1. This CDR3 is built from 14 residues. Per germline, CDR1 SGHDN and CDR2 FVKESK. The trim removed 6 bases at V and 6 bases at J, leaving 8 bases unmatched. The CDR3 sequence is CASSHGGQGSEQYF. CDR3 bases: TGTGCCAGCAGTCACGGGGGACAGGGGAGCGAGCAGTACTTC.

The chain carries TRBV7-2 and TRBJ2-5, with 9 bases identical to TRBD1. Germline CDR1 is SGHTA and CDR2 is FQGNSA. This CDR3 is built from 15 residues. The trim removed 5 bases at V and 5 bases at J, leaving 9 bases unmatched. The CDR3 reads CASSPPGQGYETQYF. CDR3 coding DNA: TGTGCCAGCAGCCCTCCGGGACAGGGATACGAGACCCAGTACTTC.

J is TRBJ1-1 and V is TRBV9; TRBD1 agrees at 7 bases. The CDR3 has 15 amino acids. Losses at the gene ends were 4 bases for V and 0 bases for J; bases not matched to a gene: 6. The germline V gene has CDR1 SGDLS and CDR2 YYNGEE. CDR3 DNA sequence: TGTGCCAGCAGCCCCAGACAGGGAGTGAACACTGAAGCTTTCTTT. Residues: CASSPRQGVNTEAFF.

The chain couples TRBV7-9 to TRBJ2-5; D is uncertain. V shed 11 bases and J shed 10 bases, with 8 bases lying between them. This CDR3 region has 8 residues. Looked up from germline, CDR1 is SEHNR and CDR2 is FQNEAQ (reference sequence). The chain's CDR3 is CAPNDQYF. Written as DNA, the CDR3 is TGTGCCCCCAACGACCAGTACTTC.

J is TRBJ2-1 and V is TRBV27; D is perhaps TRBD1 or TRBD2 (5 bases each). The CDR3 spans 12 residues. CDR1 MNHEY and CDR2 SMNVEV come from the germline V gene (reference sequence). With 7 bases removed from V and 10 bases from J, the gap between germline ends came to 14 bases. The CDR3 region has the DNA TGTGCCAGCACCAATGGGTGGGGGGAGCAGTTCTTC. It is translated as CASTNGWGEQFF.

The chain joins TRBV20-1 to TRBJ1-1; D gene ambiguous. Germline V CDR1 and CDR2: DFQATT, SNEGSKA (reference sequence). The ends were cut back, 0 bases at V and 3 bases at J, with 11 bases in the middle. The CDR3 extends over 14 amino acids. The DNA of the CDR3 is TGCAGTGCTAGAGAGGCAGCTGGAGACACTGAAGCTTTCTTT. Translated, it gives CSAREAAGDTEAFF.